This TCR beta chain was captured by sequencing in a study of shared clonotypes between healthy human individuals. Study context: Each donor contributed plates that comprised three CD4 naive, three CD4 memory, two CD8 naive and one CD8 memory.

CD45RA+ naive and CD45RA-negative memory subsets were separated from CD4+ cells. About this clone: Its antigen is currently unknown.

TCRdb's table, derived via immunoSEQ multiplex PCR, lists solely in-frame clones and lacks some. The data contain more than 2,000,000 clones, just over 90% of them seen just once; the ten biggest clones take up more than 0.12%. Study results and limitations: Generally, naive subsets (rather than memory subsets) showed larger estimated richness.

The source of this sequence is a man between 18 and 29 years old in good health. Sequenced: naive CD4+ T cells sorted from blood. Stated subset: CD45RA+ positively selected.

The CDR3, as DNA: TGTGCCAGCAGCTTAGGGGCAGCTCTACACTACGAGCAGTACTTC. This encodes CASSLGAALHYEQYF. This chain links TRBV7-8 with TRBJ2-7, with unresolved D. Trimming stripped 1 base from V and 3 bases from J, with 13 bases between. Per germline, CDR1 SGHVS and CDR2 FQNEAQ. This CDR3 is 15 amino acids long.